This T cell receptor beta chain was sequenced during a study of human T cells and chemical hapten exposure. Study-wide points: TCRs at a frequency above 1 in 1000 stayed unchanged with DPC sensitization.

The germline CDR1 and CDR2 sequences are MNHEY and SVGEGT. With 2 bases removed from V and 1 base from J, the gap between germline ends came to 12 bases. The CDR3 runs to 15 residues. This clonotype showed up many times. The antigen is unknown. Each CDR3 protein gets one entry after TCRdb re-called the RACE reads with MiXCR. The sample lists over 300,000 distinct CDR3 sequences; roughly 5.3% were seen once. The time point here: pre-sensitization, week 0. Described treatment: therapeutic diphenylcyclopropenone sensitization with weekly scalp DPC. The starting material was whole blood, obtained in connection with sensitization to the hapten diphenylcyclopropenone (DPC). The origin of this receptor is a woman aged 45-65 years with alopecia areata. Some clones in this sample may be carry-over from other donors' samples. The chain uses TRBV6-2 or TRBV6-3 and TRBJ2-7; a weak D match, TRBD2 (5 bases). The CDR3 protein is CASSYAPRGSYEQYF. The CDR3 DNA reads as TGTGCCAGCAGTTACGCCCCTCGGGGTTCCTACGAGCAGTACTTC.